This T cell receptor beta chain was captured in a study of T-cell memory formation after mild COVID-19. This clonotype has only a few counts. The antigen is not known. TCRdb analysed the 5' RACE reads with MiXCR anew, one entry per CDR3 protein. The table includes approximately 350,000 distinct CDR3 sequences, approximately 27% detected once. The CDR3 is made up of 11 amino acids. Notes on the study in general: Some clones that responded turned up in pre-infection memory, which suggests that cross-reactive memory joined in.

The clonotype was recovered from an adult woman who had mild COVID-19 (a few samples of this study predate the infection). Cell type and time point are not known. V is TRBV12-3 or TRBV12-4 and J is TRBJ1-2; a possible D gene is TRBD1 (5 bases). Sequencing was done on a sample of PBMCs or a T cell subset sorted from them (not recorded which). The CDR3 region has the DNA TGTCCCCGTGGGGGACTCTATGGCTACACCTTC. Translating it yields CPRGGLYGYTF.